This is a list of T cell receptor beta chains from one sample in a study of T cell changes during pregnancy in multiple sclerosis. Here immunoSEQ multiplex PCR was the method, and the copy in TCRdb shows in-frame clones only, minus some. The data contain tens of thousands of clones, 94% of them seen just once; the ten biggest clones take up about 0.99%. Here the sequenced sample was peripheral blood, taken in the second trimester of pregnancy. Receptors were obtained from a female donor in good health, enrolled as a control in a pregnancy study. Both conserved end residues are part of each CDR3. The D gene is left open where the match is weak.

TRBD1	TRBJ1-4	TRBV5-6	CASSLDRGEKLFF
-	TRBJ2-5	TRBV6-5	CASSPDRNQETQYF
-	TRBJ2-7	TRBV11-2	CASSPPGLTSANEQYF
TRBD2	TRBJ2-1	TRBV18	CASSPTSGRNPSYNEQFF
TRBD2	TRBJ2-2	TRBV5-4	CASSLAGAVGELFF
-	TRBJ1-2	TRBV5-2	CASKGVRKTYGYTF
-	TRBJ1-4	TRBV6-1	CASSLTGSTNEKLFF
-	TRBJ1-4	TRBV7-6	CASSLGAPWEKLFF
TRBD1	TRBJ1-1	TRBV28	CASSLTGRNTEAFF
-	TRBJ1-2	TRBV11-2	CASSLDQINYGYTF
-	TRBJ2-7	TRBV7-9	CASSQGVWKGDESSYEQYF
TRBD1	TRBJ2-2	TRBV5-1	CASSAPGQGNTGELFF
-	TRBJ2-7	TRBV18	CASSPTGGDYEQYF
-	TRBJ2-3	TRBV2	CASSNYLGWSEEDVDTQYF
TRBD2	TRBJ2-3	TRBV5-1	CASSLGTSVFTDTQYF
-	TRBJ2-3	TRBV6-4	CASSDSEGTDTQYF
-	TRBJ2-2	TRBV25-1	CASSVTGNTGELFF
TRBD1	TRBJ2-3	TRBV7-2	CASSPRTGRTDTQYF
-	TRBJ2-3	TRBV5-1	CASSSGRRAEADTQYF
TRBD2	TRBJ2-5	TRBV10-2	CASSDLDHGTREETQYF
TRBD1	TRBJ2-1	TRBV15	CATSREWQGAGNEQFF